This TCR beta chain was found in a study of spatial heterogeneity in lung cancer. A single record per CDR3 protein comes from TCRdb applying MiXCR to the 5' RACE reads. The sample consists of tens of thousands of distinct CDR3 sequences, approximately 8.9% of them appearing once. This clonotype was seen only a few times. The time point here: sample taken at primary tumor resection. In each case, whole RNA from tumor, nontumor lung or frozen PBMC was sequenced unsorted. The ends lost 3 bases at V and 4 bases at J; junction bases unmatched: 8. The CDR3 consists of 15 residues. Germline V gene lookup returns CDR1 MGHRA and CDR2 YSYEKL.

This sequence originates from a male donor with early-stage non-small cell lung cancer. This chain connects TRBV4-1 to TRBJ1-1, with 7 bases lining up with TRBD1. This material consisted of PBMCs, taken at surgery. The CDR3 region is CASSHPNPGGTEAFF. CDR3 bases: TGCGCCAGCAGCCATCCGAACCCAGGGGGCACTGAAGCTTTCTTT.